The present entry profiles one T cell receptor (beta chain) with its context. Its antigen is unidentified. The data were taken from a study of CXCR3-negative and CXCR3-positive naive CD8 T cells. Naive cells were sorted as CD45RO-, CCR7+, CD27+ and CD95-. UMI-labeled TRB cDNA libraries were prepared by 5' RACE. TCRdb reprocessed the 5' RACE reads and stores each CDR3 protein as one record, lacking DNA. The repertoire table contains over 95,000 distinct CDR3 sequences. CDR1 is SGHTA and CDR2 is FQGNSA in the germline V gene. The CDR3 covers 15 residues. Study-wide points: Diversity was high in both naive subsets and much lower in memory cells. Hydrophobicity of TRB CDR3s was greater in CXCR3-positive naive cells than in CXCR3-negative naive cells. With CXCR3 expression partially decreased after cryopreservation, most assays relied on fresh PBMCs.

The chain employs TRBV7-2 and TRBJ2-2; TCRdb's D gene call, TRBD2, goes unchecked for lack of DNA. Input material: naive CXCR3+ CD8+ T cells from blood. As for subset: CD45RO-CCR7+CD27+CD95- naive CD8+ T cells expressing CXCR3 (TNR3+). This TCR came from a human donor in good health. Some clones in this sample may be carry-over from other donors' samples. The CDR3 spells CASSFWGGGTGELFF.